This TCR beta chain was captured by sequencing in a study of breast tumors, draining lymph nodes, adjacent tissues. The sample holds many counts of this clonotype. As yet, its antigen is unknown. General study points: Tumor TCR diversity was below lymph nodes but above nontumor tissue. Most tumor T cells seemingly derive from lymph node, then expand in tumor. Compared with basal-like, luminal-like tumors shared significantly more repertoire with nontumor tissue.

The lymph nodes were axillary draining lymph nodes from breast cancer patients. The CDR3 totals 14 residues. The germline V gene encodes CDR1 SQVTM and CDR2 ANQGSEA. Trimming shortened V by 5 bases and J by 7 bases, and 20 bases separated the two germline ends. TCRdb reprocessed the multiplex PCR reads via MiXCR and lists one record per CDR3 protein. The table shows about 230,000 distinct CDR3 sequences, with 32% occurring only once. The sequenced material came from axillary lymph node tissue. V and J are TRBV29-1 and TRBJ1-2, with D possibly TRBD1 on 5 matching bases. This TCR was recovered from a female donor with breast cancer. Some clones in this sample may be carry-over from other donors' samples. The CDR3 DNA is TGCAGCGTTTACCGACGCGGGACGGCGACTGGCTACACCTTC. Translated, it gives CSVYRRGTATGYTF.